A selection of T cell receptor beta chains follows, all from one sample in a study of cytomegalovirus exposure and HLA in healthy donors. Sequencing used immunoSEQ multiplex PCR; TCRdb keeps in-frame clones, though not all of them. The sample carries over 200,000 clones, over 80% recorded once. Sample: PBMCs. These receptors all come from a woman aged 18-30 years in good health and CMV-seronegative. Both conserved end residues are part of each CDR3.

cdr3_length: 16; v_call: TRBV7-2; j_call: TRBJ2-5; cdr3_aa: CASTGSSGSSGETQYF
cdr3_length: 14; v_call: TRBV5-4; j_call: TRBJ2-5; cdr3_aa: CASREAGGQETQYF
cdr3_length: 14; v_call: TRBV30; j_call: TRBJ2-3; cdr3_aa: CAWTLGGWTDTQYF
cdr3_length: 14; v_call: TRBV7-3; j_call: TRBJ1-2; cdr3_aa: CASTRLSSNYGYTF
cdr3_length: 11; v_call: TRBV30; j_call: TRBJ2-7; cdr3_aa: CATSGAYEQYF
cdr3_length: 14; v_call: TRBV27; j_call: TRBJ1-2; cdr3_aa: CASSSGGWGYGYTF
cdr3_length: 14; v_call: TRBV6-5; j_call: TRBJ1-5; cdr3_aa: CASSYSSGLQPQHF
cdr3_length: 14; v_call: TRBV5-1; j_call: TRBJ2-7; cdr3_aa: CASSLGAGPYEQYF
cdr3_length: 10; v_call: TRBV2; j_call: TRBJ1-1; cdr3_aa: CASAMSEAFF
cdr3_length: 13; v_call: TRBV19; j_call: TRBJ2-3; cdr3_aa: CASNVRGRDTQYF
cdr3_length: 14; v_call: TRBV5-1; j_call: TRBJ1-1; cdr3_aa: CASSFGGEGTEAFF
cdr3_length: 13; v_call: TRBV29-1; j_call: TRBJ2-2; cdr3_aa: CSVRGWGAGELFF
cdr3_length: 12; v_call: TRBV7-9; j_call: TRBJ1-1; cdr3_aa: CASSGQGTEAFF
cdr3_length: 14; v_call: TRBV2; j_call: TRBJ1-6; cdr3_aa: CASRLGREESPLHF
cdr3_length: 14; v_call: TRBV28; j_call: TRBJ2-7; cdr3_aa: CASSELAGVYEQYF
cdr3_length: 15; v_call: TRBV6-1; j_call: TRBJ1-1; cdr3_aa: CASRDPGTENTEAFF
cdr3_length: 16; v_call: TRBV2; j_call: TRBJ2-1; cdr3_aa: CASPGVRLAGVDEQFF
cdr3_length: 15; v_call: TRBV28; j_call: TRBJ1-2; cdr3_aa: CASSPPRTEDYGYTF
cdr3_length: 14; v_call: TRBV27; j_call: TRBJ2-7; cdr3_aa: CASSSWTGIYEQYF
cdr3_length: 14; v_call: TRBV11-2; j_call: TRBJ2-7; cdr3_aa: CASSTRQGSYEQYF
cdr3_length: 17; v_call: TRBV12-5; j_call: TRBJ2-1; cdr3_aa: CASGSLPGGSSLNEQFF
cdr3_length: 15; v_call: TRBV19; j_call: TRBJ1-5; cdr3_aa: CASSSGRAGNQPQHF